A selection of T cell receptor beta chains follows, all from one sample in a study of T cell changes during pregnancy in multiple sclerosis. The assay was immunoSEQ multiplex PCR, and TCRdb's table has in-frame clones only and misses some. The table lists some 27,000 clones, roughly 91% of them singletons. The sample consisted of CD4+ T cells from peripheral blood mononuclear cells, taken after pregnancy. The receptors stem from a female donor with multiple sclerosis, enrolled in a pregnancy study. Both conserved end residues are part of each CDR3. The order of the fields is J gene, clone size, V gene, D gene, CDR3 DNA, CDR3 protein. The D gene is left open where the match is weak. Expanded clones are given a class, and other clones once, few, many or no size at all.

>TRBJ2-2|NA|TRBV19|TRBD1
TGTGCCAGTAGTATCGGACAGGGGGGTAGGACCGGGGAGCTGTTTTTT
CASSIGQGGRTGELFF
>TRBJ2-4|once|TRBV7-2|NA
TGTGCCAGCAGCTCCAGGGTAGAGCTCGAAAACATTCAGTACTTC
CASSSRVELENIQYF
>TRBJ2-1|NA|TRBV11-3|NA
TGTGCCAGCAGCTTAGATCCCAGGGAAGGCAATGAGCAGTTCTTC
CASSLDPREGNEQFF
>TRBJ1-1|NA|TRBV19|TRBD1
TGTGCCAGTAGGGCACCGGGACAGGGCCCTGAAGCTTTCTTT
CASRAPGQGPEAFF
>TRBJ1-3|NA|TRBV25-1|TRBD1
TGTGCCAGCAGCCGGACAGGGGAAAACACCATATATTTT
CASSRTGENTIYF
>TRBJ1-2|NA|TRBV18|NA
TGTGCCAGCTCACCACCCCCGCAGGGATCGAGGGGCTACACCTTC
CASSPPPQGSRGYTF
>TRBJ1-6|NA|TRBV18|NA
TGTGCCAGCTCACCACGGGGCAGCTCCTATAATTCACCCCTCCACTTT
CASSPRGSSYNSPLHF
>TRBJ2-4|NA|TRBV2|NA
TGTGCCAGCAGTTTTTCGGAGCAGTCAGAAAACATTCAGTACTTC
CASSFSEQSENIQYF
>TRBJ1-1|NA|TRBV19|NA
TGTGCCAGTAGTATAGGGGTCGGGGACACGGGGTTGAGGCCTGAAGCTTTCTTT
CASSIGVGDTGLRPEAFF
>TRBJ2-4|NA|TRBV4-3|TRBD1
TGCGCCAGCAGCCAATCCCGGGACAGGGTTAACATTCAGTACTTC
CASSQSRDRVNIQYF
>TRBJ1-2|few|TRBV7-8|TRBD1
TGTGCCAGCAGCTTGGGGACCGGGACAGGGTATGGCTACACCTTC
CASSLGTGTGYGYTF
>TRBJ1-2|NA|TRBV10-3|NA
TGTGCCATCAGTGAGTCGGCAGGGTTCGGCCTCTACACCTTC
CAISESAGFGLYTF
>TRBJ2-7|NA|TRBV6-4|NA
TGTGCCAGCAGTGACGCGGGACTCGGCGAGCAGTACTTC
CASSDAGLGEQYF
>TRBJ1-2|NA|TRBV6-5|TRBD1
TGTGCCAGCAGTTACGGGACAGCGAACTATGGCTACACCTTC
CASSYGTANYGYTF
>TRBJ2-7|NA|TRBV10-1|NA
TGCGCCAGCACCAGAAGGGGGTCCGAGCAGTACTTC
CASTRRGSEQYF
>TRBJ1-2|NA|TRBV5-6|TRBD1
TGTGCCAGCAGGTCGACAGGGCTCTATGGCTACACCTTC
CASRSTGLYGYTF
>TRBJ1-1|NA|TRBV18|NA
TGTGCCAGCTCACCGCAGGATAGATCGGTGAACACTGAAGCTTTCTTT
CASSPQDRSVNTEAFF
>TRBJ1-2|NA|TRBV5-1|NA
TGCGCCAGCAGCCGACAGACTCCTAACTATGGCTACACCTTC
CASSRQTPNYGYTF
>TRBJ2-1|NA|TRBV5-8|NA
TGTGCCAGCATCCCGGCTGGGCGTTCCTACAATGAGCAGTTCTTC
CASIPAGRSYNEQFF
>TRBJ2-7|NA|TRBV5-6|NA
TGTGCCAGCAGCTGCACCCCCCCCTTAGATTACGAGCAGTACTTC
CASSCTPPLDYEQYF
>TRBJ2-2|NA|TRBV7-6|NA
TGTGCCAGCAGCGTCCGAGCGGGTGCCACCGGGGAGCTGTTTTTT
CASSVRAGATGELFF
>TRBJ1-5|NA|TRBV19|TRBD1
TGTGCCAGTAGTTTCATGGGACAGGCAAATCAGCCCCAGCATTTT
CASSFMGQANQPQHF
>TRBJ2-7|NA|TRBV4-1|NA
TGCGCCAGCAGCCAAGACGGAACAGGTGTCTACGAGCAGTACTTC
CASSQDGTGVYEQYF
>TRBJ1-1|NA|TRBV28|NA
TGTGCCAGCAGTTTCTACGGGAACACTGAAGCTTTCTTT
CASSFYGNTEAFF
>TRBJ2-1|NA|TRBV2|TRBD2
TGTGCCAGCAGTGAAGGAGGGCTAGCGGGAGATGAGCAGTTCTTC
CASSEGGLAGDEQFF
>TRBJ1-6|NA|TRBV11-2|NA
TGTGCCAGCAGCTTAGGCAGCTCCTATAATTCACCCCTCCACTTT
CASSLGSSYNSPLHF
>TRBJ2-1|NA|TRBV19|TRBD1
TGTGCCAGTAGACCCGCCGTAGGGGGCAGCAATGAGCAGTTCTTC
CASRPAVGGSNEQFF
>TRBJ2-1|NA|TRBV30|TRBD2
TGTGCCTGGAGTGGACAGTCCGTAGCGGGGGTTTCCTACAATGAGCAGTTCTTC
CAWSGQSVAGVSYNEQFF
>TRBJ2-3|NA|TRBV6-1|TRBD1
TGTGCCAGCAGTGGAACAGGGGTGGATACGCAGTATTTT
CASSGTGVDTQYF
>TRBJ1-1|NA|TRBV25-1|TRBD1
TGTGCCAGCAGTGACAGGGGACGGACAGGGGGTAACACTGAAGCTTTCTTT
CASSDRGRTGGNTEAFF
>TRBJ2-3|NA|TRBV30|TRBD1
TGTGCCTGGGGGACAGCAGATACGCAGTATTTT
CAWGTADTQYF
>TRBJ1-5|NA|TRBV5-5|TRBD1
TGTGCCAGCAGCCACTGGACAGGGGGGAATAGCAATCAGCCCCAGCATTTT
CASSHWTGGNSNQPQHF
>TRBJ2-1|NA|TRBV29-1|NA
TGCAGCGTTGAACTGGCGGGGACCTACTACAATGAGCAGTTCTTC
CSVELAGTYYNEQFF
>TRBJ2-7|NA|TRBV20-1|NA
TGCAGTGCCGGACTTACCTACGAGCAGTACTTC
CSAGLTYEQYF
>TRBJ2-5|NA|TRBV5-1|NA
TGCGCCAGCAGCTTGATCCCAGGCGCCCAAGAGACCCAGTACTTC
CASSLIPGAQETQYF
>TRBJ2-5|NA|TRBV5-1|NA
TGCGCCAGCAGCCAGGACACGCAAGAGACCCAGTACTTC
CASSQDTQETQYF
>TRBJ1-2|NA|TRBV7-8|NA
TGTGCCAGCAGTTACAGGGAGAACTATGGCTACACCTTC
CASSYRENYGYTF
>TRBJ1-1|NA|TRBV7-9|NA
TGTGCCAGCAGCTTAGGCGCGGCAGGAGGTAGCACTGAAGCTTTCTTT
CASSLGAAGGSTEAFF
>TRBJ1-1|once|TRBV5-8|NA
TGTGCCAGCAGCCTTACAGGGTTGAACACTGAAGCTTTCTTT
CASSLTGLNTEAFF
>TRBJ2-7|NA|TRBV5-6|NA
TGTGCCAGCAGCTTGGAAAACTCACTAGGCCCCGCTTACTACGAGCAGTACTTC
CASSLENSLGPAYYEQYF
>TRBJ1-1|NA|TRBV2|TRBD1
TGTGCCAGCAGTTATACAGGGGAGGAAGCTTTCTTT
CASSYTGEEAFF
>TRBJ1-3|once|TRBV5-5|NA
TGTGCCAGCAGCTTGCTCCAGACTGGAAACACCATATATTTT
CASSLLQTGNTIYF